This T cell receptor beta chain was sequenced in a study of graft-versus-host responses after intestinal transplantation. Study as a whole: Multivisceral, liver-intestinal, or isolated intestinal grafts went to recipients.

Trimming removed 5 bases from V and 13 bases from J, with 4 bases in between. Per germline, CDR1 MNHNS and CDR2 SASEGT. CDR3 length: 8 residues. Sequenced by immunoSEQ multiplex PCR; TCRdb stores in-frame clones only, minus some. This repertoire shows 95,000 to 110,000 clones, 90% to 95% found once; its top ten account for roughly 1%. Note on this clone: Its antigen is unidentified.

The study, taken as a whole, reports: GvH clones were found in recipient marrow; some appeared first in ileum or blood.

This sequence originates from a human donor who received an intestinal transplant. The material was unstimulated CD8+ T cells sorted from spleen or lymph node cells, obtained before intestinal transplant. V usage is TRBV6-1 and J usage is TRBJ2-3; unclear D gene. The CDR3 loop reads CASSLKYF. The CDR3 nucleotides are TGTGCCAGCAGTCTTAAGTATTTT.